The 12 T cell receptor beta chains given below trace back to one sample, sequenced in a study of OX40 agonist ivuxolimab in advanced cancers. Produced via immunoSEQ multiplex PCR; TCRdb's table is partial and in-frame only. Of roughly 67,000 clones listed, 82% are singletons. Here the sequenced sample was CD4+ or CD8+ T cells sorted from blood, taken in a trial of the OX40 agonist ivuxolimab. Receptors originate from an adult with an advanced solid tumor such as melanoma, head and neck, liver or kidney cancer.

The chain couples TRBV5-1 to TRBJ2-1, with 7 bases identical to TRBD2. This CDR3 comprises 14 residues. Germline CDR1 reads SGHRS; CDR2 reads YFSETQ. Trimming at V came to 4 bases and at J to 2 bases, leaving 3 bases not matched to a gene. The CDR3 DNA reads TGCGCCAGCAGCCTAGCGGTACCCTACAATGAGCAGTTCTTC. Translated: CASSLAVPYNEQFF.

This sequence joins TRBV7-2 and TRBJ2-3, with TRBD2 identical over 12 bases. Trimming cost V 1 base and J 4 bases; bases outside gene matches: 3. CDR3 length: 16 residues. Germline lookup yields CDR1 SGHTA and CDR2 FQGNSA. The CDR3 sequence is CASSLGLAGVSDTQYF. The CDR3 nucleotides are TGTGCCAGCAGCTTAGGACTAGCGGGAGTGTCAGATACGCAGTATTTT.

This clone was picked up a small number of times. This chain joins TRBV11-1 and TRBJ2-5; tentatively, D is TRBD2 (5 bases). CDR1 is SGHAT, CDR2 FQDESV, per germline (reference sequence). Trimming stripped 6 bases from V and 5 bases from J, with 16 bases between. This CDR3 region has 14 residues. The CDR3 spells CASSPDLPGETQYF. CDR3 nucleotides: TGTGCCAGCAGTCCGGACTTGCCTGGGGAGACCCAGTACTTC.

The rearrangement uses TRBV11-1 and TRBJ2-3, with a tentative D call TRBD1 (6 bases). Germline lookup yields CDR1 SGHAT and CDR2 FQDESV (reference sequence). Trimming shortened V by 0 bases and J by 6 bases, and 10 bases separated the two germline ends. CDR3 length equals 14 residues. CDR3 in DNA: TGTGCCAGCAGCTTAGCTCTCAGGGGTGATACGCAGTATTTT. It is translated as CASSLALRGDTQYF.

J is TRBJ1-2 and V is TRBV14, with D perhaps TRBD1 (5 bases). V lost 4 bases and J 3 bases, leaving 18 bases between the germline ends. The germline CDR1 and CDR2 sequences are SGHDN and FVKESK. This CDR3 contains 16 residues. In DNA, the CDR3 is TGTGCCAGCAGCCCTCAGCGGGGCAGGGTGCACTATGGCTACACCTTC. Translation: CASSPQRGRVHYGYTF.

This clone has a handful of counts. This sequence joins TRBV4-2 and TRBJ2-7; unclear D gene. Germline V gives CDR1 LGHNA, CDR2 YNFKEQ. V was trimmed by 1 base and J by 6 bases, leaving 10 bases between them. This CDR3 spans 13 amino acids. For the CDR3, the DNA is TGTGCCAGCAGCCAAGCTAGGGCCCTCGAGCAGTACTTC. The encoded protein is CASSQARALEQYF.

The chain joins TRBV14 to TRBJ2-3; 10 bases agree with TRBD2. V was pared by 5 bases and J by 0 bases, with 5 bases of the junction left unmatched. Germline assignment: CDR1 SGHDN and CDR2 FVKESK. The length of the CDR3 is 16 residues. The CDR3 DNA reads as TGTGCCAGCAGCGTAGGACTAGCGGCGAGCACAGATACGCAGTATTTT. Translation: CASSVGLAASTDTQYF.

The chain links TRBV6-6 to TRBJ1-2; D gene uncertain. V dropped 5 bases and J dropped 2 bases, with 12 bases sitting between them. CDR1 is MNHNY, CDR2 SVGAGI, per germline (reference sequence). CDR3 length: 14 residues. The CDR3: CASSPRTENYGYTF. CDR3 in DNA: TGTGCCAGCAGTCCAAGGACGGAGAACTATGGCTACACCTTC.

The chain employs TRBV27 and TRBJ2-3; the match to TRBD2 covers 7 bases. Looked up from germline, CDR1 is MNHEY and CDR2 is SMNVEV (reference sequence). The CDR3 consists of 16 residues. V shed 9 bases and J 3 bases; nucleotides not matched to a gene: 15. The CDR3 nucleotides read TGTGCCAGTAGACCCGGTGGGCTAGCGGATACAGATACGCAGTATTTT. Protein sequence: CASRPGGLADTDTQYF.

The chain carries TRBV19 and TRBJ2-1; the D call may be TRBD1 or TRBD2 (5 bases each). The CDR3 runs 14 residues. With 7 bases removed from V and 4 bases from J, the gap between germline ends came to 14 bases. Germline lookup yields CDR1 LNHDA and CDR2 SQIVND (reference sequence). CDR3: CASNRDGDYNEQFF. The CDR3 region has the DNA TGTGCCAGTAACCGGGACGGGGATTACAATGAGCAGTTCTTC.

The rearrangement links TRBV2 to TRBJ2-1; 9 positions match TRBD2. The CDR3 loop spans 14 amino acids. V was pared by 6 bases and J by 10 bases, with 10 bases of the junction left unmatched. Germline V gene lookup returns CDR1 SNHLY and CDR2 FYNNEI. In DNA, the CDR3 is TGTGCCAGCAGCCGACGTCCGGGACTAGCAGAGCAGTTCTTC. It translates to CASSRRPGLAEQFF.

V and J are TRBV2 and TRBJ2-1, with TRBD2 identical over 11 bases. Losses at the gene ends were 11 bases for V and 6 bases for J; bases not matched to a gene: 15. The CDR3 loop spans 16 amino acids. Germline V gives CDR1 SNHLY, CDR2 FYNNEI. CDR3 nucleotides: TGTGCCGGCACCCGAGGCGTAGCGGGGGGGGTCAATGAGCAGTTCTTC. Amino acid sequence: CAGTRGVAGGVNEQFF.